This T cell receptor (beta chain) is from a study of blood T cell repertoires in COVID-19. Study context: The United States, Italy and Spain were the sources of the acute and convalescent COVID-19 samples. The analysed material was cDNA or gDNA that came from T cells, B-cell-depleted T cells, or PBMCs.

From germline, CDR1 is LNHDA and CDR2 SQIVND (reference sequence). This CDR3 region has 14 residues. Profiling relied on immunoSEQ multiplex PCR, and the TCRdb table lists in-frame clones only, not all of them. Altogether 150,000 to 200,000 clones are present, approximately 88% being singletons, with the ten largest covering about 4.7%. Concerning this clone: Sequence at one end of the junction differs from germline and may be a read error.

Sequencing was carried out using peripheral blood. V usage is TRBV19 and J usage is TRBJ2-1, with 7 bases identical to TRBD2. This TCR was sampled from a human donor in a cohort sampled during active COVID-19. The CDR3 reads CASTTLASGNEQFF. The CDR3 nucleotides are TGTGCAAGTACCACCCTCGCTAGCGGCAATGAGCAGTTCTTC.